This T cell receptor beta chain was sequenced during a study of T cells after yellow fever vaccination. Study context: SMART-Seq v4 Ultra Low Input prepared libraries from low-cell fractions. The study, taken as a whole, reports: Faster peaking, at day 5 versus 15, marked a secondary response that was weaker. Post-booster repertoires contained most primary-vaccination clones again (roughly 96% CD4, around 88% CD8). Overall, a small share of clonotypes was seen in both CD4 and CD8 compartments.

Concerning this clonotype itself: The target antigen is unknown.

TCRdb used MiXCR to reprocess the 5' RACE reads, holding one entry per CDR3 protein. The sample has some 600,000 distinct CDR3 sequences; approximately 16% are singletons. The J segment lost 0 bases and the V segment lost 4 bases, leaving 1 base of the junction unmatched. Per the germline V gene, CDR1 is SGHTA and CDR2 is FQGTGA. The CDR3 spans 14 residues. This specimen consisted of PBMCs, obtained more than 4 days after the first yellow fever vaccination. This rearrangement joins TRBV7-3 to TRBJ2-3; 7 nucleotides agree with TRBD1. The receptor was derived from a young man who received the YFV17D yellow fever vaccine. The CDR3 here is CASSWTGSTDTQYF. The CDR3 nucleotides read TGTGCCAGCAGCTGGACAGGTAGCACAGATACGCAGTATTTT.